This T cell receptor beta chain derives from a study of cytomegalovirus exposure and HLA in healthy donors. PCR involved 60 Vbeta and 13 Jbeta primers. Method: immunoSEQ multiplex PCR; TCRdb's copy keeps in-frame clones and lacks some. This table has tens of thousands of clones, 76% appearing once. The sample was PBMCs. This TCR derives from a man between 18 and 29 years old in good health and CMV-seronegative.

CDR3 DNA: TGCGCCAGCAGCTATGAGGGACAGAACACTGAAGCTTTCTTT. It yields the protein CASSYEGQNTEAFF. The genes are TRBV5-1 and TRBJ1-1, with a tentative D call TRBD1 (6 bases). Germline CDR1 reads SGHRS; CDR2 reads YFSETQ. There are 14 residues in the CDR3. The germline V and J ends were trimmed by 3 bases and 1 base, with 10 bases remaining between them.